This TCR beta chain was sequenced in a study of T cell repertoires in cytomegalovirus infection. Germline lookup yields CDR1 SGHTA and CDR2 FQGNSA. Trimming took off 2 bases at V and 1 base at J, with 23 bases between the two ends. This CDR3 has 19 amino acids. TCRdb redid the calling of the reads with MiXCR, one entry per CDR3 protein. The table records tens of thousands of distinct CDR3 sequences, roughly 28% of them present only once. As regards this clonotype: Its antigen remains unidentified.

The chain uses TRBV7-2 and TRBJ2-5; D possibly matches TRBD1 or TRBD2 (6 bases each). Material: CD8+ T cells from cultured PBMCs, obtained from culture after CMV antigen stimulation. This clonotype originated in a human donor in good health (CMV status not recorded). Some clones in this sample may be carry-over from other donors' samples. CDR3 sequence (DNA): TGTGCCAGCAGCTTAAATGGTGGGGGGCAGGGAGGCGTCCAAGAGACCCAGTACTTC. It codes for CASSLNGGGQGGVQETQYF.